This T cell receptor (beta chain) was documented in a study of T cells expressing NK-cell markers. Overall study: The TCR beta repertoires originated in sorted CD3+CD56+NKG2C+, CD3+CD56+NKG2C- and CD3+CD56-NKG2C+ T cells.

Comment on this clonotype: No antigen is known for it.

Notes on the study in general: In a group of several donors, dominant NKG2C+ clonotypes represented about 1.0-7.0% of CD8+ T cells.

The CDR3 spans 14 residues. CDR1 and CDR2 (germline): SGHKS, YYEKEE (reference sequence). Scientists made TCR beta cDNA using 5'RACE template switching with UMIs. TCRdb reworked the 5' RACE reads into one entry per CDR3 protein, no DNA. This table lists fewer than 400,000 distinct CDR3 sequences. The receptor comes from a woman aged 45 to 65 in good health. Sequencing used blood T cells: a sorted CD56 or NKG2C T cell subset, CD4+ or CD8+ T cells, or bulk PBMC T cells (not recorded which). The chain employs TRBV5-5 and TRBJ2-2; the D call of TRBD1 rests on TCRdb alone, since no DNA is present to check it. The CDR3: CASRLPGDPGELFF.